Presented here are 2 T cell receptor beta chains from one specimen sequenced in a study of CD8 T cells in Susac syndrome. Random hexamers served to reverse transcribe about 0.45 to 1 ug RNA. Each CDR3 protein gets one entry after TCRdb re-called the immunoSEQ multiplex PCR reads with MiXCR. The sample yields approximately 83,000 distinct CDR3 sequences, 94% seen once. Material for sequencing was CD8+ T cells from PBMCs. The receptors stem from a human donor with Susac syndrome.

This clonotype was recorded once. The chain has TRBV21-1 and TRBJ1-1. TRBV21-1 is termed a pseudogene. CDR3 length equals 11 residues. The CDR3 DNA reads as TGTGCCAGTCGCTGCAACACTGAAGCTTTCTTT. It is translated as CASRCNTEAFF.

This chain joins TRBV25-1 and TRBJ2-7; 8 bases fit TRBD1. V lost 1 base and J lost 7; bases outside the gene matches: 9. This CDR3 has 15 amino acids. The germline V gene has CDR1 MGHDK and CDR2 SYGVNS. CDR3 DNA: TGTGCCAGCAGTGAATTCAGGACAGGGAGCCAAGAGCAGTACTTC. Translating gives CASSEFRTGSQEQYF.